This TCR beta chain is from a study of metastatic and nonmetastatic thyroid tumors. Study-level information: Where malignant and benign thyroid patients were concerned, repertoires were compared across blood and tumor or nodule tissue. Study-wide results and caveats: Relative to benign nodules, malignant thyroid tumors were reportedly characterized by significantly elevated TCR beta diversity in blood and tumor.

V shed 10 bases and J shed 4 bases, with 14 bases lying between them. This CDR3 is 13 amino acids long. A word on this clone: Its specificity is unknown.

Original analysis: Variation in CDR3 across clinicopathological groups served as the basis for constructing a distant-metastasis classifier in papillary thyroid cancer. Using MiXCR, TCRdb re-called clones from the PCR reads. These V and J calls derive from TCRdb rather than the authors' analysis. The table records under 20,000 clones, roughly 23% of them present only once. No patient received treatment before thyroid surgery. The clonotype was recovered from a female donor with papillary thyroid cancer or a benign thyroid nodule (not recorded which). Some clones in this sample may be carry-over from other donors' samples. The chain links TRBV12-3 or TRBV12-4 to TRBJ1-3; possibly TRBD1 for D (5 bases). The sequencing input was adjacent normal tissue. CDR3 nucleotide sequence: TGTGCCAACAGCAGGGTCGCAGGAAACACCATATATTTT. As protein: CANSRVAGNTIYF.